In this sample, the clone carrying this T cell receptor beta chain turned up a few times. As yet, its antigen is unknown. Looked up from germline, CDR1 is MDHEN and CDR2 is SYDVKM. V dropped 5 bases and J dropped 5 bases, with 22 bases sitting between them. The CDR3 sequence is 17 residues long. These data originate in a study of memory CD4+ T cells and cytomegalovirus serostatus. About the study: Donors were healthy Belgian adults, fewer than ten CMV seropositive and approximately 23 seronegative.

Single viable CD3+CD4+CD8-CD45RO+ cells were sorted as the memory CD4+ T cells. Study outcomes and limitations: Repertoires predicted CMV serostatus with median bootstrapped AUC of about 0.96.

Here immunoSEQ multiplex PCR was the method, and the copy in TCRdb shows in-frame clones only, minus some. The sample carries tens of thousands of clones, 76% recorded once. The specimen sequenced was memory CD4+ T cells from blood. This TCR was sampled from an adult in good health and CMV-seropositive. The chain couples TRBV28 to TRBJ1-5, with D possibly TRBD1 on 5 matching bases. DNA of the CDR3: TGTGCCAGCAGTCCATACGGCTCCCCGGGGACTTATCAGCCCCAGCATTTT. Amino acid sequence: CASSPYGSPGTYQPQHF. The whole variable domain, remainder taken from reference TRBV28 and TRBJ1-5, is DVKVTQSSRYLVKRTGEKVFLECVQDMDHENMFWYRQDPGLGLRLIYFSYDVKMKEKGDIPEGYSVSREKKERFSLILESASTNQTSMYLCASSPYGSPGTYQPQHFGDGTRLSIL.